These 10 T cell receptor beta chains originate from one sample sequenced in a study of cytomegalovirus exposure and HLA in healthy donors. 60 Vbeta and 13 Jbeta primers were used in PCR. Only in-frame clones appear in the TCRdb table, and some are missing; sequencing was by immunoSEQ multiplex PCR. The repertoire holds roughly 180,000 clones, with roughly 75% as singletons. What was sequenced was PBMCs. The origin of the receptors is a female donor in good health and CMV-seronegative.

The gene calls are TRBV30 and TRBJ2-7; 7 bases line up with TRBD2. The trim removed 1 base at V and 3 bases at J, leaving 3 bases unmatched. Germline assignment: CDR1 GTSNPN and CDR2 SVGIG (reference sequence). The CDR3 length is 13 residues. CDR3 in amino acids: CAWSGQRGYEQYF. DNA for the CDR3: TGTGCCTGGAGTGGCCAGCGGGGCTACGAGCAGTACTTC.

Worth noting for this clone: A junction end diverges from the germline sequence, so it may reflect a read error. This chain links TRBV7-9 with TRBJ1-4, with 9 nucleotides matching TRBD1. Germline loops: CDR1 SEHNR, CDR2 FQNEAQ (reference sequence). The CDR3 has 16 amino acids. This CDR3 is CSSSVGTGRADEKLFF. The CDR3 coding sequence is TGTTCCAGCAGCGTCGGGACAGGGAGAGCGGATGAAAAACTGTTTTTT.

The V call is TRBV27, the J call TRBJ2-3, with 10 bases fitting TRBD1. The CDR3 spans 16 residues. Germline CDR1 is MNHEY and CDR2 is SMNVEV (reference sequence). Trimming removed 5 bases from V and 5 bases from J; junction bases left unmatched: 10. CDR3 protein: CASSPKGTGVKDTQYF. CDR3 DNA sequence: TGTGCCAGCAGTCCTAAGGGGACAGGGGTTAAAGATACGCAGTATTTT.

The CDR3 DNA reads as TGTGCCTGGAGCCGGGACAGGGTCGGCTACACCTTC. Translated: CAWSRDRVGYTF. V gene TRBV30 combines with J gene TRBJ1-2, with 9 bases identical to TRBD1. The ends lost 3 bases at V and 8 bases at J; junction bases unmatched: 4. Germline CDR1 GTSNPN, CDR2 SVGIG (reference sequence). The length of the CDR3 is 12 residues.

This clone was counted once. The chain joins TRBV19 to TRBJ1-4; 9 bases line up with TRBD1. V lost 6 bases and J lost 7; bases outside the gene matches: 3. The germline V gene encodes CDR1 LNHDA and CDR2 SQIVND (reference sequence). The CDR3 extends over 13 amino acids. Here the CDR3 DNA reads TGTGCCAGTAGCCGGACAGGGGTTGAAAAACTGTTTTTT. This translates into CASSRTGVEKLFF.

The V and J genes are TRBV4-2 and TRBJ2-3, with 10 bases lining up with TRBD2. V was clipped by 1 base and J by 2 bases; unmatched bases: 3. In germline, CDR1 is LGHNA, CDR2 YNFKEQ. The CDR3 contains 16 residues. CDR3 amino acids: CASSQGLAGVTDTQYF. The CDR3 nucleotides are TGTGCCAGCAGCCAAGGTCTAGCGGGGGTCACAGATACGCAGTATTTT.

CDR3 sequence (DNA): TGTGCCAGCAGCCAAGCGGTGCGGGAGGGTTCCTACAATGAGCAGTTCTTC. This codes for CASSQAVREGSYNEQFF. The chain joins TRBV4-2 to TRBJ2-1; the match to TRBD2 covers 9 bases. V lost 1 base to trimming and J lost 1 base; unmatched junction nucleotides: 5. CDR1 and CDR2 from the germline V gene are LGHNA and YNFKEQ. This CDR3 has 17 residues.

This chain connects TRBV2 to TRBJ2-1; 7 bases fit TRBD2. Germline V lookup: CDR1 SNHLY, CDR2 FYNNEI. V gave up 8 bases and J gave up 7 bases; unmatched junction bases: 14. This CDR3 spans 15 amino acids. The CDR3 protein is CASRWTSSKGNEQFF. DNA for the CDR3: TGTGCCAGCCGATGGACTAGTTCAAAAGGGAATGAGCAGTTCTTC.

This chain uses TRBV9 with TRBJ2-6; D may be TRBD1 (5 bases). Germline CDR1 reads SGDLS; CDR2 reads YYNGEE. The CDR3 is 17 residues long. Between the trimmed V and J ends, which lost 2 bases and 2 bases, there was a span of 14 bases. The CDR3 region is CASSVQGWTAGANVLTF. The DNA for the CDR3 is TGTGCCAGCAGCGTTCAGGGCTGGACCGCTGGGGCCAACGTCCTGACTTTC. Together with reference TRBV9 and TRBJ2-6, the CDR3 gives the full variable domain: DSGVTQTPKHLITATGQRVTLRCSPRSGDLSVYWYQQSLDQGLQFLIQYYNGEERAKGNILERFSAQQFPDLHSELNLSSLELGDSALYFCASSVQGWTAGANVLTFGAGSRLTVL.

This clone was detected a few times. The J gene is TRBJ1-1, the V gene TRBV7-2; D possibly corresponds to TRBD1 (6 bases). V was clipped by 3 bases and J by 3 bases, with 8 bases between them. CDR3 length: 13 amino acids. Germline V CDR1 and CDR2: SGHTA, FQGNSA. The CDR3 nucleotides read TGTGCCAGCAGCTTCGGGGGGCACACTGAAGCTTTCTTT. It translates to CASSFGGHTEAFF. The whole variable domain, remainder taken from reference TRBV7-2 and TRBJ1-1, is GAGVSQSPSNKVTEKGKDVELRCDPISGHTALYWYRQSLGQGLEFLIYFQGNSAPDKSGLPSDRFSAERTGGSVSTLTIQRTQQEDSAVYLCASSFGGHTEAFFGQGTRLTVV.